The T cell receptor beta chain under discussion was sequenced for a study of T cells in Graves' hyperthyroidism and ophthalmopathy. Concerning this clonotype: This could be a read error, since a much larger clone is one nucleotide away. Given the absence of the conserved phenylalanine or tryptophan at the CDR3 end, a read error is likely.

There were TCR beta CDR3 regions amplified from RNA transcripts. First-round RT-PCR of the TCR CDR3 relied on the HTBI primer set. Each CDR3 protein gets one entry after TCRdb re-called the multiplex PCR reads with MiXCR. The top ten clones hold more than 9.5% of a sample with over 300,000 distinct CDR3 sequences, approximately 15% of them seen once. The CDR3 is 16 residues long. CDR1 is SNHLY and CDR2 is FYNNEI in the germline V gene. Trimming cost V 5 bases and J 2 bases, with 18 bases left between them. The TCR comes from a woman between 55 and 75 years old with Graves' hyperthyroidism. Sequenced sample: blood. This rearrangement joins TRBV2 to TRBJ1-1; D remains ambiguous. The CDR3 nucleotides read TGTGCCAGCAGTTTAGAATCCGGACCTTTAAACACTGAAGCTTTCCTT. Its translation is CASSLESGPLNTEAFL.